The 19 T cell receptor beta chains below come from one sample, sequenced in a study of CD8 T cells in ankylosing spondylitis. Findings and caveats of the study: Seemingly characteristic of ankylosing spondylitis blood was a TCR beta motif consisting of eight highly homologous variants.

One entry per CDR3 protein results from TCRdb running MiXCR on the 5' RACE reads. Of 750,000 to 850,000 distinct CDR3 sequences in the sample, roughly 12% were seen once. No antigen is known for these receptors. The sequenced material came from blood, either unsorted or a sorted T cell fraction (not recorded which). These receptors originate from a male donor with ankylosing spondylitis.

This clonotype was detected a few times. CDR3 loop: CASNSESLGELFF. CDR3 in DNA: TGCGCCAGCAACTCTGAATCGTTGGGGGAGCTGTTTTTT. The chain combines TRBV5-1 with TRBJ2-2; D remains unclear. The CDR3 covers 13 residues. Trimming cost V 6 bases and J 8 bases, with 14 bases left between them. Germline CDR1 reads SGHRS; CDR2 reads YFSETQ.

In this sample, this clonotype turned up a few times. The chain combines TRBV10-3 with TRBJ2-6; TRBD1 matches at 8 bases. Germline CDR1 and CDR2: ENHRY and SYGVKD. There are 18 residues in the CDR3. The junction had 8 bases not matched to a gene; V was cut back by 4 bases and J by 0 bases. This CDR3 is CAISGGPGQVSGANVLTF. The DNA for the CDR3 is TGTGCCATCAGTGGGGGACCGGGACAGGTCTCTGGGGCCAACGTCCTGACTTTC.

V gene TRBV11-2 combines with J gene TRBJ2-2; D is unclear. Germline-derived CDR1 and CDR2 are SGHAT and FQNNGV. The CDR3 runs 14 residues. With 4 bases removed from V and 3 bases from J, the gap between germline ends came to 9 bases. DNA for the CDR3: TGTGCCAGCAGCTCGAGACACTACACCGGGGAGCTGTTTTTT. This codes for CASSSRHYTGELFF.

This clonotype showed up many times. The chain recombines TRBV12-3 or TRBV12-4 with TRBJ1-6; D gene ambiguous. Trimming stripped 2 bases from V and 4 bases from J, with 3 bases between. The CDR3 runs 13 residues. The CDR3 DNA reads TGTGCCAGCAGTTTACAGTATAATTCACCCCTCCACTTT. Translated: CASSLQYNSPLHF.

This clonotype was found many times. The chain has TRBV5-1 and TRBJ2-5, with a weak D call TRBD1 (5 bases). V was pared by 1 base and J by 1 base, with 11 bases between. Looked up from germline, CDR1 is SGHRS and CDR2 is YFSETQ. This CDR3 region has 15 residues. The CDR3 spells CASSLLTGIQETQYF. The DNA of the CDR3 is TGCGCCAGCAGCTTGTTAACAGGAATCCAAGAGACCCAGTACTTC.

This clonotype came up a few times. V is TRBV20-1 and J is TRBJ1-1, with D uncertain. V was pared by 1 base and J by 1 base, with 10 bases between. The CDR3 is 14 residues long. Germline V gene lookup returns CDR1 DFQATT and CDR2 SNEGSKA (reference sequence). In nucleotides, the CDR3 is TGCAGTGCTAGAGTAGTAGGCAGGAACACTGAAGCTTTCTTT. It is translated as CSARVVGRNTEAFF.

This clonotype was seen a few times. The rearrangement links TRBV14 to TRBJ2-1; D uncertain. Trimming left V 1 base short and J 7 bases short, with 11 bases between. Per germline, CDR1 SGHDN and CDR2 FVKESK. The CDR3 length is 14 residues. The CDR3 nucleotides read TGTGCCAGCAGCCAAGTACACCCTCGGAATGAGCAGTTCTTC. It translates to CASSQVHPRNEQFF.

This clonotype was seen a few times. The chain is built from TRBV20-1 and TRBJ1-2; no reliable D call. Trimming stripped 4 bases from V and 3 bases from J, with 15 bases between. This CDR3 is 14 amino acids long. Germline CDR1 is DFQATT and CDR2 is SNEGSKA (reference sequence). This chain's CDR3 is CSATSPAGDYGYTF. CDR3 nucleotides: TGCAGTGCTACATCCCCAGCGGGAGACTATGGCTACACCTTC.

The chain has TRBV27 and TRBJ2-2; 8 nucleotides match TRBD2. CDR3 length: 17 amino acids. Germline CDR1 is MNHEY and CDR2 is SMNVEV (reference sequence). Germline trimming cut 6 bases from V and 5 bases from J; bases unmatched to any gene: 14. The CDR3 DNA reads TGTGCCAGCAGCTCATCCTTCAGCGGGAGTGGTACCGGGGAGCTGTTTTTT. Translating gives CASSSSFSGSGTGELFF.

CDR3 protein: CASSPSLAGSEQFF. As DNA, the CDR3 is TGTGCCAGCTCACCTTCCTTAGCGGGGAGTGAGCAGTTCTTC. The rearrangement joins TRBV18 to TRBJ2-1; 8 bases agree with TRBD2. Per the germline V gene, CDR1 is KGHSH and CDR2 is LQKENI. V lost 3 bases to trimming and J lost 9 bases; unmatched junction nucleotides: 7. The CDR3 contains 14 residues.

This chain joins TRBV4-3 and TRBJ2-7, with a possible D match to TRBD1 (5 bases). V was trimmed by 0 bases and J by 6 bases, leaving 15 bases between them. The CDR3 contains 15 residues. Germline V gene lookup returns CDR1 LGHNA and CDR2 YSLEER. The CDR3 sequence is CASSQDQIRVGEQYF. In DNA, the CDR3 is TGCGCCAGCAGCCAAGACCAAATCAGGGTAGGCGAGCAGTACTTC.

The table lists this clonotype with many counts. The V and J genes are TRBV5-1 and TRBJ2-7; 10 bases are a match to TRBD2. CDR1 SGHRS and CDR2 YFSETQ come from the germline V gene. V shed 2 bases, J shed 1 base, and the junction held 6 bases outside the gene matches. The CDR3 is 16 amino acids. The CDR3 loop reads CASSFSPSGGSYEQYF. For the CDR3, the DNA is TGCGCCAGCAGCTTCTCTCCTAGCGGGGGATCCTACGAGCAGTACTTC.

This clonotype was counted a few times. The chain couples TRBV6-6 to TRBJ2-1; a weak D match, TRBD1 (5 bases). Germline V gene lookup returns CDR1 MNHNY and CDR2 SVGAGI (reference sequence). This CDR3 is 13 amino acids long. Trimming pared 7 bases from V and 4 bases from J, leaving 11 bases between. CDR3 coding DNA: TGTGCCAGCATGGAAGGGGCATACAATGAGCAGTTCTTC. Translation gives CASMEGAYNEQFF.

This clonotype showed up many times. V usage is TRBV5-6 and J usage is TRBJ1-5, with no clear D. This CDR3 spans 13 amino acids. V dropped 0 bases and J dropped 7 bases, with 8 bases sitting between them. Germline V gene sequence: CDR1 SGHDT, CDR2 YYEEEE. The CDR3 spells CASSLGLQQPQHF. The CDR3, as DNA: TGTGCCAGCAGCTTGGGATTACAACAGCCCCAGCATTTT.

V usage is TRBV7-9 and J usage is TRBJ2-1; TRBD2 aligns across 9 bases. V lost 6 bases to trimming and J lost 6 bases; unmatched junction nucleotides: 6. In germline, CDR1 is SEHNR, CDR2 FQNEAQ (reference sequence). The CDR3 runs to 14 residues. This chain's CDR3 is CASRIAGACNEQFF. CDR3 DNA: TGTGCCAGCAGAATAGCGGGAGCCTGCAATGAGCAGTTCTTC.

The gene calls are TRBV29-1 and TRBJ1-1; maybe TRBD1 (6 bases). Germline assignment: CDR1 SQVTM and CDR2 ANQGSEA. This CDR3 is built from 14 residues. Trimming cost V 2 bases and J 0 bases, with 10 bases left between them. Here the CDR3 reads CSVEWGAVNTEAFF. The CDR3 DNA reads as TGCAGCGTTGAATGGGGGGCCGTGAACACTGAAGCTTTCTTT. The full variable domain, its missing parts supplied by reference TRBV29-1 and TRBJ1-1, is SAVISQKPSRDICQRGTSLTIQCQVDSQVTMMFWYRQQPGQSLTLIATANQGSEATYESGFVIDKFPISRPNLTFSTLTVSNMSPEDSSIYLCSVEWGAVNTEAFFGQGTRLTVV.

This clonotype appeared a few times. This chain joins TRBV6-5 and TRBJ1-1; D ambiguous. Germline assignment: CDR1 MNHEY and CDR2 SVGAGI. The CDR3 covers 15 residues. V dropped 0 bases and J dropped 5 bases, with 13 bases sitting between them. The CDR3 spells CASSYSIGLGTEAFF. The DNA of the CDR3 is TGTGCCAGCAGTTACTCGATAGGGCTCGGGACTGAAGCTTTCTTT.

This clonotype has more than one count but fewer than ten. The chain employs TRBV25-1 and TRBJ2-2; D is perhaps TRBD1 or TRBD2 (5 bases each). Germline V gene sequence: CDR1 MGHDK, CDR2 SYGVNS. V lost 2 bases and J 8 bases, leaving 15 bases between the germline ends. This CDR3 has 15 amino acids. The CDR3 coding sequence is TGTGCCAGCAGTGAAAAGGGACGGCTTGGGGGGGAGCTGTTTTTT. The encoded protein is CASSEKGRLGGELFF.

J is TRBJ2-7 and V is TRBV5-5; D remains unclear. The ends were cut back, 0 bases at V and 3 bases at J, with 13 bases in the middle. Germline loops: CDR1 SGHKS, CDR2 YYEKEE (reference sequence). The CDR3 is made up of 15 amino acids. The CDR3: CASSLAVWYGYEQYF. The CDR3 DNA sequence: TGTGCCAGCAGCTTGGCTGTTTGGTATGGCTACGAGCAGTACTTC.